Reported below is one T cell receptor beta chain. What antigen it recognizes has not been identified. No base quality values were provided; no much bigger clone lies one nucleotide off. Taken from cysteine to phenylalanine, the CDR3 has 14 residues. Of all the DNA, just the CDR3 is kept, 42 bases in frame from base 1. The germline ends are 13 bases apart after V is trimmed by 0 bases and J by 6 bases. For CDR1 and CDR2, the germline V gene lists SGHDT and YYEEEE. The data originate from a study of T cell changes during pregnancy in multiple sclerosis (dated by TCRdb to about 2019). Regarding the research as a whole: The study looked at changes in the T cell repertoire across pregnancy in women with multiple sclerosis.

Libraries were constructed by the immunoSEQ multiplex PCR assay. TCRdb obtained this table from immuneACCESS and retained in-frame rearrangements with V and J assigned. These tables miss some clones; where compared with another copy, unresolved V genes account for less than half of the shortfall, and the remainder is unexplained. Here the sample has about 22,000 clones; over 75% occur a single time. The ten largest clones represent about 7.6% of the sample. The sample in question was CD8+ T cells from peripheral blood mononuclear cells, obtained before pregnancy. This chain joins TRBV5-6 to TRBJ2-7; tentative D gene TRBD2, with 6 bases matching. The source of this sequence is a female donor with multiple sclerosis, enrolled in a pregnancy study. The nucleotide sequence is TGTGCCAGCAGCTTGGGGCCGGGAGAAGTCGAGCAGTACTTC. Its protein is CASSLGPGEVEQYF.